This entry features one T cell receptor beta chain sequence. This clone was detected only once. Its antigen is unknown. It has no much larger one-base neighbor in the sample; base qualities were not kept. These data come from a study of blood T cell repertoires in COVID-19 (dated by TCRdb to 2018 to 2021). For the study in its entirety: Samples covering the acute and convalescent phases of COVID-19 were provided by collaborators in the United States, Italy and Spain. The prospective study material was composed of cDNA or gDNA derived from T cells, B-cell-depleted T cells, or PBMCs. The dataset comprised deeply sampled blood TCRbeta repertoires from subjects exposed to, actively infected with, or recovered from COVID-19. The repertoires were made available in a free public database intended to serve as a resource for research on the immune response to SARS-CoV-2. Samples came from the ongoing ImmuneRACE study (first 160 participants) plus 1,254 subjects from 6 global collaborators. Nearly every sample came with metadata listing a de-identified subject ID, COVID-19 status, age in years and sex. HLA class I and class II types, where available, came from metadata supplied by the sample provider rather than from assay-based typing. What the authors observed across the whole study: Clinical and demographic metadata were provided uncurated, with the amount varying by source and participant.

Counted from cysteine to phenylalanine, this CDR3 has 14 amino acids. The entry retains the CDR3 DNA only, 42 bases that are in frame from base 1. The immunoSEQ Assay, a bias-controlled multiplex PCR, was used to amplify TCRbeta CDR3 regions from genomic DNA. Per the authors' processing: The number of nucleated cells in each sample was estimated from the amplification of reference gene primers within the assay. To quantify the absolute abundance of each unique TCRbeta CDR3 rearrangement, sequence reads were collapsed and filtered. For each sample, productive Simpson clonality was calculated as the square root of Simpson's diversity index over productive rearrangements. The clones in this table, taken by TCRdb from immuneACCESS, are in-frame only. Not every clone is retained; where verified, under half of the shortfall comes from an unresolved V gene, and the cause of the rest is unknown. D and trimming were read from the DNA, whereas the V and J calls and clone size are those reported in that table. The sample table records 150,000 to 200,000 clones; around 83% of these occur just once. Of the sample, under 10% is held by the ten largest clones.

At one collaborating source in Seattle, patients were enrolled during active infection and were followed longitudinally through the course of disease. The collaborating institutions used their own protocols to collect whole blood in K2EDTA tubes. For TCRbeta analysis, collaborator samples were shipped as frozen whole blood, as isolated PBMCs, or as DNA extracted from either sample type. This clonotype was obtained from a woman aged 70-85 years with COVID-19, enrolled during active disease. Sequenced: peripheral blood. This receptor chain uses TRBV21-1 and TRBJ2-2; the table's D call of TRBD2 was not tested on the DNA. TRBV21-1 is flagged as a pseudogene. The sequence in DNA is TGTGCCAGCAGCAAATCGGGGAACACCGGGGAGCTGTTTTTT. Translated, it reads CASSKSGNTGELFF.